One sample yielded the 21 T cell receptor beta chains listed below, sequenced in a study of technical replicates of blood from four donors. TCRdb keeps only in-frame clones here, not all; method: immunoSEQ multiplex PCR. This sample yields some 56,000 clones, of which about 95% are seen a single time; about 3% belongs to the top ten. Sequencing was performed on PBMCs. The source is a human donor in good health. Some clones in this sample may be carry-over from other donors' samples.

V is TRBV7-3 and J is TRBJ2-1; TRBD2 aligns across 10 bases. This CDR3 has 15 residues. CDR1 and CDR2 from the germline V gene are SGHTA and FQGTGA. V shed 5 bases and J 0 bases; nucleotides not matched to a gene: 1. The CDR3: CASSRTSGSYNEQFF. The CDR3 DNA reads as TGTGCCAGCAGCCGGACTAGCGGCTCCTACAATGAGCAGTTCTTC.

This clone was found once. The chain links TRBV4-1 to TRBJ1-1, with D perhaps TRBD1 (5 bases). The CDR3 spans 20 residues. CDR1 is MGHRA and CDR2 is YSYEKL in the germline V gene. Trimming left V 4 bases short and J 0 bases short, with 27 bases between. The CDR3 here is CASSRGSWARQGGMNTEAFF. In nucleotides, the CDR3 is TGCGCCAGCAGCCGGGGAAGTTGGGCACGGCAGGGTGGGATGAACACTGAAGCTTTCTTT.

The chain employs TRBV7-6 and TRBJ1-1; D ambiguous. Germline CDR1 is SGHVS and CDR2 is FNYEAQ. The CDR3 is 13 residues long. Trimming cost V 6 bases and J 1 base, with 9 bases left between them. The CDR3 DNA is TGTGCCAGCAGTCCCCGGGAGAACACTGAAGCTTTCTTT. Translation: CASSPRENTEAFF.

This clone was detected once. This chain links TRBV5-6 with TRBJ2-1, with a possible D match to TRBD2 (6 bases). Germline CDR1 and CDR2: SGHDT and YYEEEE. CDR3 length equals 15 residues. The V gene lost 4 bases and the J gene lost 5 bases, with 16 bases spanning the gap. CDR3 DNA: TGTGCCAGCAGCCCTGGGGCTAGCGACAACAATGAGCAGTTCTTC. Its translation is CASSPGASDNNEQFF. The complete variable domain, with remaining parts taken from reference TRBV5-6 and TRBJ2-1, reads DAGVTQSPTHLIKTRGQQVTLRCSPKSGHDTVSWYQQALGQGPQFIFQYYEEEERQRGNFPDRFSGHQFPNYSSELNVNALLLGDSALYLCASSPGASDNNEQFFGPGTRLTVL.

The chain employs TRBV4-3 and TRBJ2-1; 7 bases line up with TRBD2. V gave up 5 bases and J gave up 4 bases; unmatched junction bases: 11. The CDR3 is 16 residues long. Germline values: CDR1 LGHNA, CDR2 YSLEER. CDR3 sequence: CASSSSERGSYNEQFF. The CDR3 DNA reads TGCGCCAGCAGCTCTTCCGAGCGGGGAAGTTACAATGAGCAGTTCTTC.

The V gene is TRBV6-1, the J gene TRBJ1-4, with D possibly being TRBD1 (6 bases). The CDR3 runs to 13 residues. Trimming took off 7 bases at V and 5 bases at J, with 11 bases between the two ends. Germline lookup yields CDR1 MNHNS and CDR2 SASEGT. The CDR3 loop reads CASNQGFNEKLFF. The CDR3 DNA reads TGTGCCAGCAATCAGGGGTTCAATGAAAAACTGTTTTTT.

This rearrangement joins TRBV7-6 to TRBJ2-2; D may be TRBD2 (5 bases). The CDR3 spans 16 residues. Per the germline V gene, CDR1 is SGHVS and CDR2 is FNYEAQ. The V end lost 0 bases, the J end lost 5 bases, and 13 bases lay between the germline ends. CDR3 loop: CASSLAAGARTGELFF. The CDR3 nucleotides read TGTGCCAGCAGCTTAGCGGCGGGCGCGCGGACCGGGGAGCTGTTTTTT.

In this sample, this clone turned up once. The rearrangement uses TRBV25-1 and TRBJ2-5; D remains ambiguous. The CDR3 covers 13 residues. V was shortened by 1 base and J by 5 bases, with 8 bases between the two germline ends. Germline-derived CDR1 and CDR2 are MGHDK and SYGVNS. CDR3 nucleotides: TGTGCCAGCAGTGAATCCGGGTTGGAGACCCAGTACTTC. It is translated as CASSESGLETQYF.

This chain connects TRBV11-3 to TRBJ2-3; 13 positions match TRBD2. Looked up from germline, CDR1 is SGHNT and CDR2 is YENEEA. The CDR3 is made up of 17 amino acids. V lost 2 bases and J lost 5; bases outside the gene matches: 7. CDR3 nucleotide sequence: TGTGCCAGCAGCTTAAGAAAAGGACTAGCGGGAGTAGATACGCAGTATTTT. Encoded protein: CASSLRKGLAGVDTQYF.

The V call is TRBV6-5, the J call TRBJ2-7; possibly TRBD1 for D (6 bases). CDR3 length: 15 amino acids. Germline CDR1 MNHEY, CDR2 SVGAGI. With 6 bases removed from V and 0 bases from J, the gap between germline ends came to 15 bases. This CDR3 reads CASRGTLTHSYEQYF. The CDR3 nucleotides read TGTGCCAGCAGAGGGACATTGACGCACTCCTACGAGCAGTACTTC.

This chain connects TRBV7-3 to TRBJ2-2; tentatively, D is TRBD1 (5 bases). Trimming pared 4 bases from V and 5 bases from J, leaving 20 bases between. Germline-derived CDR1 and CDR2 are SGHTA and FQGTGA. The CDR3 sequence is 17 residues long. The CDR3, as DNA: TGTGCCAGCAGCTCAAAACCGAGCAGGGCGAGGACCGGGGAGCTGTTTTTT. Protein product: CASSSKPSRARTGELFF.

This clone appeared a single time. The chain carries TRBV4-3 and TRBJ2-5; 14 bases line up with TRBD2. The V gene end was trimmed by 0 bases and the J gene end by 4 bases; junction bases not matched to a gene: 4. The V gene's germline CDR1 is LGHNA and CDR2 YSLEER. There are 17 residues in the CDR3. DNA for the CDR3: TGCGCCAGCAGCCAAGATGAGACTAGCGGGGGGGCAGAGACCCAGTACTTC. Amino acids: CASSQDETSGGAETQYF.

CDR3 region: CASSPLWGGTFQNIQYF. The CDR3 coding sequence is TGTGCCAGTAGCCCCCTTTGGGGGGGAACCTTTCAAAACATTCAGTACTTC. V usage is TRBV19 and J usage is TRBJ2-4, with 7 bases fitting TRBD2. Germline V gene sequence: CDR1 LNHDA, CDR2 SQIVND (reference sequence). The CDR3 extends over 17 amino acids. V was clipped by 6 bases and J by 5 bases; unmatched bases: 16.

CDR3 sequence reads: CASSSSSAGSYEQYF. The CDR3 DNA reads TGTGCCAGCAGTTCCAGCTCTGCAGGATCCTACGAGCAGTACTTC. The V gene is TRBV27, the J gene TRBJ2-7; no clear D gene. CDR1 and CDR2 from the germline V gene are MNHEY and SMNVEV (reference sequence). Trimming took 4 bases from V and 1 from J, leaving 14 bases between them. The CDR3 is 15 residues long.

V usage is TRBV11-3 and J usage is TRBJ2-5; D possibly corresponds to TRBD1 (5 bases). The V gene lost 5 bases and the J gene lost 5 bases, with 12 bases spanning the gap. This CDR3 has 13 amino acids. CDR1 SGHNT and CDR2 YENEEA come from the germline V gene. In DNA, the CDR3 is TGTGCCAGCAGCCCCCAGGGTTCGGAGACCCAGTACTTC. It encodes CASSPQGSETQYF.

The J gene is TRBJ1-4, the V gene TRBV25-1; D ambiguous. Germline V gene data show CDR1 as MGHDK and CDR2 as SYGVNS. This CDR3 spans 15 amino acids. V was pared by 4 bases and J by 7 bases, with 16 bases between. CDR3 amino acids: CASSAIQAHGEKLFF. CDR3 DNA sequence: TGTGCCAGCAGTGCGATCCAGGCACACGGTGAAAAACTGTTTTTT.

The rearrangement uses TRBV5-6 and TRBJ2-5; the D is unclear. Trimming took 0 bases from V and 5 from J, leaving 8 bases between them. This CDR3 region has 13 residues. Germline assignment: CDR1 SGHDT and CDR2 YYEEEE. The CDR3: CASSLGNSETQYF. CDR3 bases: TGTGCCAGCAGCTTGGGGAACAGTGAGACCCAGTACTTC.

V is TRBV28 and J is TRBJ1-1; TRBD1 might be the D (5 bases). The ends were cut back, 3 bases at V and 3 bases at J, with 23 bases in the middle. The CDR3 is 18 amino acids. CDR1 MDHEN and CDR2 SYDVKM come from the germline V gene. The CDR3 is CASSLVLGGRGVDTEAFF. The CDR3 coding sequence is TGTGCCAGCAGTTTGGTCCTCGGGGGACGAGGCGTAGACACTGAAGCTTTCTTT.

This clone came up once. This chain uses TRBV11-2 with TRBJ1-1; D ambiguous. Germline V gene data show CDR1 as SGHAT and CDR2 as FQNNGV. V lost 6 bases to trimming and J lost 8 bases, with 22 bases between them. There are 15 residues in the CDR3. The CDR3 reads CASRWTDYLGKEAFF. Written as DNA, the CDR3 is TGTGCCAGCAGGTGGACGGACTATCTGGGGAAAGAAGCTTTCTTT.

DNA for the CDR3: TGTGCCAGCAGCTTAGGGCGGGGGGGCCGTTCCGATACGCAGTATTTT. Its protein product is CASSLGRGGRSDTQYF. This rearrangement joins TRBV7-9 to TRBJ2-3; 9 bases align to TRBD2. Germline loops: CDR1 SEHNR, CDR2 FQNEAQ (reference sequence). The CDR3 covers 16 residues. Trimming cost V 1 base and J 6 bases; bases outside gene matches: 8.

The V call is TRBV6-5, the J call TRBJ1-2; possible D gene TRBD1, 5 bases. CDR1 is MNHEY, CDR2 SVGAGI, per germline. Trimming left V 0 bases short and J 4 bases short, with 12 bases between. The CDR3 covers 15 residues. This chain's CDR3 is CASSYSLGGTYGYTF. As DNA, the CDR3 is TGTGCCAGCAGTTACTCTCTCGGGGGGACCTATGGCTACACCTTC.